This is a list of T cell receptor beta chains from one sample in a study of Graves' ophthalmopathy and Graves' hyperthyroidism. TCRdb reanalysed the multiplex PCR reads using MiXCR and keeps one entry per CDR3 protein. The sample has 500,000 to 800,000 distinct CDR3 sequences, about two fifths seen once. Material: peripheral blood. These receptors were obtained from an adult man with Graves' ophthalmopathy. CDR3s include the opening cysteine and the closing phenylalanine or tryptophan. The order of the fields is V gene, J gene, clone size, D gene, CDR3 protein, CDR3 DNA. D genes are given only for firm matches. The size entry is marked missing in some rows and otherwise reads once, few, many or a size class.

>TRBV25-1|TRBJ1-2|many|NA
CASSEYGSYYGYTF
TGTGCCAGCAGTGAATATGGCAGCTATTATGGCTACACCTTC
>TRBV5-6|TRBJ2-7|many|NA
CASSFSGSREQYF
TGTGCCAGCAGCTTTTCAGGGAGCCGCGAGCAGTACTTC
>TRBV10-3|TRBJ1-6|many|NA
CAIRQTGSPLHF
TGTGCCATCAGACAGACTGGGTCACCCCTCCACTTT
>TRBV15|TRBJ1-4|NA|NA
CATSRETRDEKLFF
TGTGCCACCAGCAGGGAAACCAGGGATGAAAAACTGTTTTTT
>TRBV15|TRBJ1-2|NA|TRBD1
CATWGGQGYGYTF
TGTGCCACCTGGGGGGGACAGGGGTATGGCTACACCTTC
>TRBV12-3/TRBV12-4|TRBJ2-2|few|NA
CASSFSSGANTGELFF
TGTGCTAGCTCGTTTTCCAGCGGAGCTAACACCGGGGAGCTGTTTTTT
>TRBV29-1|TRBJ1-1|once|TRBD1
CSVVEGTGSAEAFF
TGCAGCGTTGTTGAAGGGACAGGGTCCGCTGAAGCTTTCTTT
>TRBV12-3/TRBV12-4|TRBJ2-7|NA|NA
CASGPNPRVSTYEQYF
TGTGCTAGTGGTCCTAACCCCCGGGTCTCAACCTACGAGCAGTACTTC
>TRBV7-9|TRBJ2-7|NA|NA
CASSLDPPGGQGDEQYF
TGTGCCAGCAGCTTAGATCCCCCCGGCGGACAAGGAGACGAGCAGTACTTC
>TRBV29-1|TRBJ2-1|few|TRBD1
CSVEASRGHANEQFF
TGCAGCGTTGAAGCTTCCAGGGGGCATGCGAATGAGCAGTTCTTC
>TRBV5-4|TRBJ2-7|few|NA
CASSLEAAISYEQYF
TGTGCCAGCAGCTTGGAGGCAGCAATTTCCTACGAGCAGTACTTC
>TRBV4-2|TRBJ2-6|few|NA
CASSQVIPTSGANVLTF
TGTGCCAGCAGCCAAGTGATCCCGACCTCTGGGGCCAACGTCCTGACTTTC
>TRBV19|TRBJ1-5|many|NA
CASSIGTQFNQPQHF
TGTGCCAGTAGTATAGGTACACAGTTCAATCAGCCCCAGCATTTT
>TRBV10-3|TRBJ1-1|NA|TRBD1
CASSLGTVTVNTEAFF
TGTGCCAGCAGCTTGGGGACAGTCACGGTGAACACTGAAGCTTTCTTT
>TRBV9|TRBJ1-6|NA|NA
CASRASNSPLYF
TGTGCTAGCCGCGCCAGTAATTCACCCCTCTACTTT
>TRBV12-3/TRBV12-4|TRBJ2-7|many|TRBD2
CASSWTSSYEQYF
TGTGCCAGCAGTTGGACTAGCAGCTACGAGCAGTACTTC
>TRBV5-1|TRBJ2-2|many|NA
CASSLNGGTGELFF
TGCGCCAGCAGCTTGAACGGAGGCACCGGGGAGCTGTTTTTT
>TRBV4-1|TRBJ1-2|few|NA
CASSQDSYPNYGYTF
TGCGCCAGCAGCCAGGACAGTTACCCTAACTATGGCTACACCTTC
>TRBV9|TRBJ2-1|NA|TRBD2
CASSVVGGGSSYNEQFF
TGTGCCAGCAGCGTAGTGGGCGGGGGAAGCTCCTACAATGAGCAGTTCTTC
>TRBV12-3/TRBV12-4|TRBJ1-5|few|NA
CASRSNKDSNQPQHF
TGTGCCAGCAGATCAAACAAGGATAGCAATCAGCCCCAGCATTTT
>TRBV7-2|TRBJ2-7|few|TRBD2
CASSSWTSRAWGEQYF
TGTGCCAGCAGCTCCTGGACTAGCAGGGCGTGGGGCGAGCAGTACTTC
>TRBV7-3|TRBJ1-1|many|NA
CASSSNRTENTEAFF
TGTGCCAGCAGCTCCAATAGGACGGAGAACACTGAAGCTTTCTTT
>TRBV12-3/TRBV12-4|TRBJ2-7|few|TRBD1
CASSRTPGQGYEQYF
TGTGCCAGCAGTCGAACTCCGGGACAGGGGTACGAGCAGTACTTC
>TRBV2|TRBJ1-2|many|TRBD1
CASRRTGGVSGYTF
TGTGCCAGCAGGAGGACAGGGGGCGTCTCTGGCTACACCTTC
>TRBV25-1|TRBJ1-5|NA|NA
CASSPGEGWSNQPQHF
TGTGCCAGCTCACCGGGGGAGGGTTGGAGCAATCAGCCCCAGCATTTT
>TRBV20-1|TRBJ1-6|NA|NA
CSASSDRFDSPLHF
TGCAGTGCCAGCTCTGACAGGTTCGATTCACCCCTCCACTTT
>TRBV7-8|TRBJ2-7|NA|NA
CASSLGSYEQCF
TGTGCCAGCAGCTTAGGGTCCTACGAGCAGTGCTTC
>TRBV25-1|TRBJ2-5|NA|NA
CANRVVPGETQYF
TGTGCCAACAGGGTGGTGCCGGGGGAGACCCAGTACTTC
>TRBV19|TRBJ2-5|NA|NA
CASSIHGTSQETQYF
TGTGCCAGTAGTATCCACGGGACATCACAAGAGACCCAGTACTTC
>TRBV19|TRBJ2-2|many|NA
CARRLKNTGELFF
TGTGCCAGGAGGCTCAAGAACACCGGGGAGCTGTTTTTT
>TRBV9|TRBJ2-5|NA|TRBD2
CASSVELAGGAETQYF
TGTGCCAGCAGCGTAGAACTAGCGGGGGGGGCGGAGACCCAGTACTTC
>TRBV7-3|TRBJ1-4|few|NA
CASSQDPQATNEKLFF
TGCGCCAGCAGCCAAGATCCACAGGCAACTAATGAAAAACTGTTTTTT
>TRBV4-1|TRBJ1-5|NA|NA
CASSQGSGPGNGPQHF
TGCGCCAGCAGCCAAGGTTCGGGACCGGGAAACGGGCCCCAGCATTTT
>TRBV29-1|TRBJ2-7|NA|NA
CSIQARGGEQYF
TGCAGTATTCAGGCCCGGGGCGGCGAGCAGTACTTC
>TRBV29-1|TRBJ1-1|NA|NA
CSLGTYNTEAFF
TGCAGCTTAGGGACTTATAACACTGAAGCTTTCTTT
>TRBV12-5|TRBJ1-5|few|NA
CASGRLGWPQHF
TGTGCTAGTGGTAGACTTGGGTGGCCCCAGCATTTT
>TRBV7-3|TRBJ2-7|few|TRBD1
CASSLTGGVSEQYF
TGTGCCAGCAGCTTGACAGGGGGCGTATCCGAGCAGTACTTC
>TRBV19|TRBJ2-5|many|NA
CATSPGLVFLGTQYF
TGTGCCACCTCCCCCGGACTGGTCTTCTTAGGCACCCAGTACTTC
>TRBV2|TRBJ1-6|NA|NA
CASSQDDRGSYNSPLHF
TGTGCCAGCAGCCAGGACGACCGAGGCTCCTATAATTCACCCCTCCACTTT
>TRBV30|TRBJ1-2|NA|NA
CAWSGSNYGYTF
TGTGCCTGGAGCGGATCTAACTATGGCTACACCTTC
>TRBV12-3/TRBV12-4|TRBJ2-5|once|TRBD1
CASKQGAGVETQYF
TGTGCCAGCAAACAGGGGGCAGGGGTGGAGACCCAGTACTTC
>TRBV29-1|TRBJ1-1|NA|TRBD1
CSAGQMNTEAFF
TGCAGCGCGGGACAGATGAACACTGAAGCTTTCTTT
>TRBV10-3|TRBJ2-5|many|NA
CAISESLAGETQYF
TGTGCCATCAGTGAGTCCTTGGCGGGCGAGACCCAGTACTTC
>TRBV20-1|TRBJ2-5|many|TRBD2
CSAGLTSEETQYF
TGCAGTGCGGGCCTTACTAGCGAAGAGACCCAGTACTTC
>TRBV24-1|TRBJ2-7|few|TRBD2
CATSDFGDSKTSGTSYEQYF
TGTGCCACCAGTGATTTTGGTGATAGCAAGACTAGCGGGACGTCCTACGAGCAGTACTTC
>TRBV30|TRBJ1-2|NA|NA
CAWSVQGRYGYTF
TGTGCCTGGAGTGTACAAGGACGCTATGGCTACACCTTC
>TRBV7-9|TRBJ2-5|few|TRBD1
CASSLNRGWWEETQYF
TGTGCCAGCAGCTTAAACAGGGGGTGGTGGGAAGAGACCCAGTACTTC
>TRBV20-1|TRBJ1-1|few|NA
CSASLGHSNTEAFF
TGCAGTGCTAGCCTGGGACACTCGAACACTGAAGCTTTCTTT
>TRBV7-7|TRBJ2-2|many|NA
CASSLTRTGELFF
TGTGCTAGCAGCCTAACTCGGACCGGGGAGCTGTTTTTT
>TRBV7-8|TRBJ1-3|NA|NA
CASGWNTIYF
TGTGCCAGCGGGTGGAACACCATATATTTT
>TRBV15|TRBJ2-5|NA|NA
CATRWDRRSETQYF
TGTGCCACCAGGTGGGACCGTAGGTCGGAGACCCAGTACTTC
>TRBV3-1|TRBJ1-6|few|NA
CASSKEGRYNSPLHF
TGTGCCAGCAGCAAAGAGGGGCGATACAATTCACCCCTCCACTTT
>TRBV10-3|TRBJ1-2|NA|NA
CAISDRSREYGYTF
TGTGCCATCAGTGACCGGAGCAGGGAGTATGGCTACACCTTC
>TRBV6-1|TRBJ2-7|few|NA
CASSEAVRGGDEQYF
TGTGCCAGCAGTGAAGCAGTCAGGGGTGGCGACGAGCAGTACTTC
>TRBV9|TRBJ2-7|many|NA
CASSVGQRSYEQYF
TGTGCCAGCAGCGTAGGACAGAGATCCTACGAGCAGTACTTC
>TRBV2|TRBJ2-5|many|NA
CASSDPRNQETQYF
TGTGCCAGCAGTGACCCCCGGAACCAAGAGACCCAGTACTTC
>TRBV25-1|TRBJ1-2|NA|NA
CASSGGASGYTF
TGTGCCAGCAGCGGGGGCGCGAGTGGCTACACCTTC